This T cell receptor (beta chain) was profiled in a study of graft-versus-host responses after intestinal transplantation. On the study more broadly: Each of the recipients got a multivisceral, liver-intestinal, or isolated intestinal transplant. Induction using anti-thymocyte globulin, followed by tacrolimus and steroids for about 3 years, was given to all recipients. Study-wide results and limits: Some GvH clones were seen earlier in gut or blood, suggesting intestinal origin. Peak GvH clone levels in circulation were associated with early post-transplant HvG declines.

This clone was picked up one time. The target antigen is unknown. V was cut by 0 bases and J by 6 bases, with 12 bases left in between. The CDR3 sequence is 14 residues long. Germline V lookup: CDR1 MNHEY, CDR2 SMNVEV (reference sequence). The method was immunoSEQ multiplex PCR; TCRdb's version includes in-frame clones alone and lacks a portion of them. The table has 150,000 or so clones, around nine tenths seen once. The clonotype comes from a human donor who received an intestinal transplant. The gene calls are TRBV27 and TRBJ2-7, with a tentative D call TRBD1 (5 bases). The sample consisted of unstimulated CD4+ T cells sorted from spleen or lymph node cells, taken before intestinal transplant. The CDR3 is CASSLSGQVSEQYF. As DNA, the CDR3 is TGTGCCAGCAGTTTATCGGGGCAGGTTAGCGAGCAGTACTTC.